The 21 T cell receptor beta chains below all came from one sample that was sequenced in a study of blood T cell repertoires in COVID-19. Assay: immunoSEQ multiplex PCR; the TCRdb copy retains only in-frame clones and omits some. The sample holds 35,000 to 45,000 clones, roughly 74% seen once. Sequencing used peripheral blood. The receptors shown here come from a man at least 80 years old with acute or convalescent COVID-19.

This clone was seen repeatedly, ten times or more. The rearrangement joins TRBV28 to TRBJ2-1, with 12 positions matching TRBD2. Germline-derived CDR1 and CDR2 are MDHEN and SYDVKM. The CDR3 has 18 residues. Trimming at V came to 4 bases and at J to 3 bases, leaving 10 bases not matched to a gene. The CDR3 DNA follows: TGTGCCAGCAGTTCTACCGGACTAGCGGGGCCATACTACAATGAGCAGTTCTTC. Translated, it gives CASSSTGLAGPYYNEQFF.

The DNA for the CDR3 is TGTGCCAGCAGTGAATACGGCAGGGGAGTAGAGGGTACGCAGTATTTT. Translated, it gives CASSEYGRGVEGTQYF. The chain uses TRBV25-1 and TRBJ2-3; a weak D match, TRBD1 (6 bases). Trimming left V 0 bases short and J 8 bases short, with 18 bases between. The CDR3 runs to 16 residues. Per the germline V gene, CDR1 is MGHDK and CDR2 is SYGVNS. The full variable domain, in which reference TRBV25-1 and TRBJ2-3 provide the parts outside the CDR3, is EADIYQTPRYLVIGTGKKITLECSQTMGHDKMYWYQQDPGMELHLIHYSYGVNSTEKGDLSSESTVSRIRTEHFPLTLESARPSHTSQYLCASSEYGRGVEGTQYFGPGTRLTVL.

The chain uses TRBV18 and TRBJ2-1; D perhaps matches TRBD1 (6 bases). The CDR3 extends over 15 amino acids. Germline assignment: CDR1 KGHSH and CDR2 LQKENI. V lost 4 bases and J 10 bases, leaving 20 bases between the germline ends. The CDR3 coding sequence is TGTGCCAGCTCACTCGACAGGTCTGCCTTGGAAGAGCAGTTCTTC. Amino acids: CASSLDRSALEEQFF.

The sample holds a few counts of this clone. The rearrangement links TRBV6-5 to TRBJ2-2; weak D call: TRBD1 (6 bases). The CDR3 is 15 amino acids. The V and J ends lost 6 bases and 1 base respectively, with 12 bases between them. Germline V gene lookup returns CDR1 MNHEY and CDR2 SVGAGI. CDR3 sequence: CASSYDRRNTGELFF. DNA for the CDR3: TGTGCCAGCAGCTATGACAGGAGGAACACCGGGGAGCTGTTTTTT.

In this sample, this clone turned up a few times. V is TRBV2 and J is TRBJ2-3; D is perhaps TRBD1 (6 bases). CDR1 SNHLY and CDR2 FYNNEI come from the germline V gene. The CDR3 length is 15 residues. Trimming cost V 6 bases and J 3 bases, with 16 bases left between them. CDR3 DNA: TGTGCCAGCAGGGGTCAGGGGCTCGGGACAGATACGCAGTATTTT. Translating gives CASRGQGLGTDTQYF.

This chain uses TRBV28 with TRBJ2-1; 11 bases agree with TRBD2. Germline V lookup: CDR1 MDHEN, CDR2 SYDVKM. The ends lost 2 bases at V and 5 bases at J; junction bases unmatched: 8. This CDR3 comprises 17 residues. The CDR3 nucleotides are TGTGCCAGCAGTTTAATTTTAGCGGGAGGGAAGGACAATGAGCAGTTCTTC. It is translated as CASSLILAGGKDNEQFF.

The V call is TRBV28, the J call TRBJ2-1; 10 bases are shared with TRBD1. This CDR3 is built from 16 residues. The junction had 13 bases not matched to a gene; V was cut back by 6 bases and J by 8 bases. The germline CDR1 and CDR2 sequences are MDHEN and SYDVKM. CDR3 sequence (DNA): TGTGCCAGCAGCAAACCGGGACAGGGGACTAAAGATGAGCAGTTCTTC. Translating it yields CASSKPGQGTKDEQFF.

The chain links TRBV29-1 to TRBJ2-6; maybe TRBD2 (6 bases). V was clipped by 5 bases and J by 2 bases, with 7 bases between them. Germline V CDR1 and CDR2: SQVTM, ANQGSEA. The CDR3 spans 13 residues. The CDR3 region is CSVRTTGANVLTF. The CDR3 bases are TGCAGCGTTCGGACTACTGGGGCCAACGTCCTGACTTTC.

The chain carries TRBV6-5 and TRBJ2-7; D is possibly TRBD1 (5 bases). The CDR3 is 15 amino acids. The V gene lost 7 bases and the J gene lost 5 bases, with 21 bases spanning the gap. Per germline, CDR1 MNHEY and CDR2 SVGAGI. CDR3 protein: CASTPLRKGSDEQYF. The CDR3 region has the DNA TGTGCCAGCACTCCCCTACGGAAGGGGTCCGACGAGCAGTACTTC.

This clone was recorded only once. The chain combines TRBV7-3 with TRBJ2-1; the D gene is possibly TRBD1 (6 bases). V lost 5 bases to trimming and J lost 6 bases, with 17 bases between them. The CDR3 spans 15 residues. CDR1 and CDR2 (germline): SGHTA, FQGTGA. DNA of the CDR3: TGTGCCAGCAGCCCAAGGTACAGGGCCTTCAATGAGCAGTTCTTC. Its protein is CASSPRYRAFNEQFF.

The chain couples TRBV10-3 to TRBJ2-7; 8 nucleotides line up with TRBD1. Germline values: CDR1 ENHRY, CDR2 SYGVKD. This CDR3 has 14 amino acids. CDR3 coding DNA: TGTGCTTGCAACGGACAGGGTATAACGTACGAGCAGTACTTC. This gives the protein CACNGQGITYEQYF.

The chain employs TRBV5-1 and TRBJ2-7; D is uncertain. The CDR3 covers 14 residues. Germline CDR1 is SGHRS and CDR2 is YFSETQ. V was cut by 1 base and J by 0 bases, with 8 bases left in between. Here the CDR3 reads CASSLPGSSYEQYF. The CDR3 nucleotides read TGCGCCAGCAGCTTGCCCGGTAGCTCCTACGAGCAGTACTTC.

This chain joins TRBV28 and TRBJ2-5, with D possibly being TRBD1 (6 bases). Trimming removed 6 bases from V and 5 bases from J, with 16 bases in between. In germline, CDR1 is MDHEN, CDR2 SYDVKM. The CDR3 has 14 amino acids. In DNA, the CDR3 is TGTGCCAGCAGCTTACAGGGTTCCAAGGAGACCCAGTACTTC. Residues: CASSLQGSKETQYF.

The CDR3 region is CASSFFKGNMNTEAFF. CDR3 sequence (DNA): TGTGCCAGCAGCTTTTTTAAGGGGAACATGAACACTGAAGCTTTCTTT. The genes are TRBV5-8 and TRBJ1-1; tentative D call: TRBD1 (5 bases). Trimming shortened V by 2 bases and J by 0 bases, and 14 bases separated the two germline ends. Germline assignment: CDR1 SGHTS and CDR2 YDEGEE. The CDR3 covers 16 residues.

The chain recombines TRBV28 with TRBJ1-3; no definite D call. Germline CDR1 is MDHEN and CDR2 is SYDVKM. Trimming removed 8 bases at V and 0 bases at J, with 14 bases between. The CDR3 runs 15 residues. The CDR3 reads CASLNRAGSGNTIYF. In DNA form, the CDR3 reads TGTGCCAGCTTAAATAGGGCGGGCTCTGGAAACACCATATATTTT.

The chain uses TRBV28 and TRBJ2-3, with TRBD1 as a possible D gene (6 bases). Trimming removed 3 bases from V and 1 base from J, with 11 bases in between. The CDR3 loop spans 15 amino acids. The germline gives CDR1 MDHEN, CDR2 SYDVKM. DNA of the CDR3: TGTGCCAGCAGTTTTCAGGGGACACGCACAGATACGCAGTATTTT. Its protein is CASSFQGTRTDTQYF.

The chain couples TRBV28 to TRBJ1-6; D may be TRBD1 (5 bases). CDR1 and CDR2 from the germline V gene are MDHEN and SYDVKM. V was shortened by 2 bases and J by 11 bases, with 10 bases between the two germline ends. The CDR3 covers 13 residues. CDR3 region: CASSLPGRTPLHF. The CDR3 nucleotides read TGTGCCAGCAGTTTACCAGGGAGGACACCCCTCCACTTT.

The table lists this clone with a count of one. V is TRBV15 and J is TRBJ1-5; TRBD1 is a possible D gene (5 bases). The V end was cut by 8 bases, the J end by 1 base, with 15 bases between. CDR3 size: 15 residues. Germline V lookup: CDR1 LNHNV, CDR2 YYDKDF (reference sequence). The CDR3 here is CATAVGGNSNQPQHF. CDR3 nucleotide sequence: TGTGCCACCGCCGTGGGGGGAAACAGCAATCAGCCCCAGCATTTT.

The chain joins TRBV14 to TRBJ2-7; possibly TRBD2 for D (5 bases). This CDR3 has 14 amino acids. The germline gives CDR1 SGHDN, CDR2 FVKESK. The V end lost 0 bases, the J end lost 0 bases, and 6 bases lay between the germline ends. This CDR3 reads CASSQEGVSYEQYF. CDR3 sequence (DNA): TGTGCCAGCAGCCAAGAGGGAGTCTCCTACGAGCAGTACTTC.

This clone occurred a few times. The V gene is TRBV6-6, the J gene TRBJ2-2; 12 bases fit TRBD1. The CDR3 is made up of 16 amino acids. Looked up from germline, CDR1 is MNHNY and CDR2 is SVGAGI (reference sequence). After removal of 7 bases from V and 7 bases from J, the junction contained 10 bases not matched to a gene. The CDR3 nucleotides are TGTGCCAGCACCCTGTCCGGGACAGGGGGCGGCGGGGAGCTGTTTTTT. It encodes CASTLSGTGGGGELFF.

The rearrangement joins TRBV29-1 to TRBJ2-7, with TRBD2 matching over 16 bases. CDR3 length equals 15 residues. Losses at the gene ends were 6 bases for V and 1 base for J; bases not matched to a gene: 3. Germline CDR1 SQVTM, CDR2 ANQGSEA. The CDR3 is CSVEGLAGGSYEQYF. For the CDR3, the DNA is TGCAGCGTCGAGGGACTAGCGGGAGGGTCCTACGAGCAGTACTTC.